The clone carrying this T cell receptor beta chain has at least ten counts. Its specificity is not known. Every bit of the isolated RNA underwent reverse transcription, so sequencing read expressed TCRB transcripts. Some clones are missing from TCRdb's copy, which holds only in-frame ones; the method was immunoSEQ multiplex PCR. The sample holds fewer than 550,000 clones, about an eighth seen once. This specimen belongs to a study of beta chain features in type 1 diabetes. The CDR3 covers 14 residues. Trimming removed 0 bases from V and 9 bases from J; junction bases left unmatched: 8. Germline CDR1 SQVTM, CDR2 ANQGSEA. Overall study findings and caveats: Patients showed naive, central memory and Treg TCRB repertoires that appeared more similar than those of healthy donors.

Sequencing was performed on naive CD4+ T cells from blood. The receptor was derived from a young woman in good health. The chain couples TRBV29-1 to TRBJ2-1, with 7 bases lining up with TRBD1. The CDR3 nucleotides read TGCAGCGTTGAAGAGCTTGACAGGGACGTTGAGCAGTTCTTC. Amino acid sequence: CSVEELDRDVEQFF.